These T cell receptor beta chains were read from a single sample in a study of siplizumab effects on memory and regulatory T cells. Repertoires were generated with immunoSEQ multiplex PCR, while TCRdb's copy carries only in-frame clones and drops some. The sample has 90,000 to 120,000 clones; less than 95% are singletons. The sample taken for sequencing was Tregs sorted from blood. Receptors originate from a human donor in good health. CDR3s include the opening cysteine and the closing phenylalanine or tryptophan. The D gene is left open where the match is weak. Rows give clone size only sometimes, using once, few, many, or a class for an expanded clone.

clone_size,cdr3_length,j_call,v_call,d_call,cdr3_nt,cdr3_aa
NA,13,TRBJ2-7,TRBV7-3,TRBD1,TGTGCCAGCAGCTCGCCTCCTAAGACAGGGCCGTACTTC,CASSSPPKTGPYF
NA,13,TRBJ2-3,TRBV6-4,NA,TGTGCCAGCAGTGGGACTTACGCAGATACGCAGTATTTT,CASSGTYADTQYF
NA,13,TRBJ2-2,TRBV9,NA,TGTGCCAGCAGCACACAGGTTTCCGGGGAGCTGTTTTTT,CASSTQVSGELFF
NA,17,TRBJ2-3,TRBV14,TRBD1,TGTGCCAGCAGCCAAGATCCCCACAGGGGGCGAGCAGATACGCAGTATTTT,CASSQDPHRGRADTQYF
once,13,TRBJ2-7,TRBV7-2,TRBD1,TGTGCCAGCAGCTTAGGGACAGGCTACGAGCAGTACTTC,CASSLGTGYEQYF
once,13,TRBJ2-1,TRBV5-1,NA,TGCGCCAGCAGCTTCGGGAAAAACAATGAGCAGTTCTTC,CASSFGKNNEQFF
NA,15,TRBJ2-7,TRBV19,TRBD1,TGTGCCAGTAGTTCCTCGCCAGGGGGCTTGTACGAGCAGTACTTC,CASSSSPGGLYEQYF
NA,16,TRBJ2-7,TRBV5-3,NA,TGTGCCAGAAGCTTGGAGGGGGTCAGCCACCCGTGCGAGCAGTACTTC,CARSLEGVSHPCEQYF
NA,16,TRBJ2-5,TRBV7-2,TRBD2,TGTGCCAGCAGCTTAATGGCTAGCGGGGATCAAGAGACCCAGTACTTC,CASSLMASGDQETQYF
NA,15,TRBJ2-1,TRBV5-4,TRBD1,TGTGCCAGCAGGCCCGGGACAGAGAGGCGTAATGAGCAGTTCTTC,CASRPGTERRNEQFF
NA,15,TRBJ2-3,TRBV7-3,NA,TGTGCCAGCAGCTTATACGGGACTAGCACAGATACGCAGTATTTT,CASSLYGTSTDTQYF
NA,12,TRBJ2-1,TRBV7-9,NA,TGTGCCAGCAGCCTAGGGTTGGGGGAGCAGTTCTTC,CASSLGLGEQFF
NA,13,TRBJ1-1,TRBV5-8,TRBD1,TGTGCCAGCCGGGACAGGGGAACGGTTGAAGCTTTCTTT,CASRDRGTVEAFF
NA,15,TRBJ1-3,TRBV28,NA,TGTGCCAGCAGTTTAAGCCTTCTCTCTGGAAACACCATATATTTT,CASSLSLLSGNTIYF
few,14,TRBJ2-1,TRBV7-3,TRBD2,TGTGCCAGCAGCTTAGGCGGGAGTTACAATGAGCAGTTCTTC,CASSLGGSYNEQFF
once,13,TRBJ1-3,TRBV6-5,NA,TGTGCCACTGCAGGGGAGGCTGGAAACACCATATATTTT,CATAGEAGNTIYF
NA,15,TRBJ2-7,TRBV11-2,NA,TGTGCCAGCAGCTTAGCGCTAGCCCGGGGGTACGAGCAGTACTTC,CASSLALARGYEQYF
once,16,TRBJ2-7,TRBV5-1,TRBD2,TGCGCCAGCAGTCTACTACGGACTAGCGGGAGGGACGAGCAGTACTTC,CASSLLRTSGRDEQYF
NA,16,TRBJ2-1,TRBV5-1,NA,TGCGCCAGCAGCTTCATTCAGCCGGGAGAGGGCCATGAGCAGTTCTTC,CASSFIQPGEGHEQFF
NA,17,TRBJ2-4,TRBV7-2,NA,TGTGCCAGCAGCCCGACGCCCGCGATCCTAGCCAAAAACATTCAGTACTTC,CASSPTPAILAKNIQYF
NA,13,TRBJ1-1,TRBV25-1,NA,TGTGCCAGCAGTGACCGCCCTAACACTGAAGCTTTCTTT,CASSDRPNTEAFF
NA,15,TRBJ2-2,TRBV11-2,NA,TGTGCCAGCAGCTTGCTAGTTAGGAACACCGGGGAGCTGTTTTTT,CASSLLVRNTGELFF
NA,13,TRBJ2-5,TRBV5-1,TRBD2,TGCGCCAGCAGCTTACTAGCGAGGGAGACCCAGTACTTC,CASSLLARETQYF
NA,14,TRBJ1-4,TRBV6-5,NA,TGTGCCAGCAGTTACGGAGTTACCTCCGAAAAACTGTTTTTT,CASSYGVTSEKLFF
NA,11,TRBJ1-3,TRBV6-1,NA,TGTGCCAGCAGTGGGATCCCTTCAGTATATTTT,CASSGIPSVYF
NA,14,TRBJ1-2,TRBV6-6,NA,TGTGCCAGCAGGTACAGGGAAGGGAGCTATGGCTACACCTTC,CASRYREGSYGYTF
NA,14,TRBJ2-1,TRBV9,NA,TGTGCCAGCAGCGTAGACTCGTCTTACAATGAGCAGTTCTTC,CASSVDSSYNEQFF
NA,16,TRBJ2-3,TRBV9,NA,TGTGCCAGCAGCGTCTATCACGGCAGCAACACAGATACGCAGTATTTT,CASSVYHGSNTDTQYF
NA,15,TRBJ1-2,TRBV28,NA,TGTGCCAGCAGTCCCCGACAGGTTATGTGGTATGGCTACACCTTC,CASSPRQVMWYGYTF
NA,17,TRBJ2-7,TRBV5-1,NA,TGCGCCAGCAGCTTGGACGTTTTGGCCAGGAATGAATACGAGCAGTACTTC,CASSLDVLARNEYEQYF
NA,13,TRBJ2-7,TRBV6-5,TRBD2,TGTGCCAGCAGGAGGACTAGCTCCTACGAGCAGTACTTC,CASRRTSSYEQYF
NA,19,TRBJ2-5,TRBV4-1,TRBD2,TGCGCCAGCAGCCAATTTTTTCGGACTAGCGGGAGTCGACAAGAGACCCAGTACTTC,CASSQFFRTSGSRQETQYF
NA,14,TRBJ2-7,TRBV18,NA,TGTGCCAGCTCACCGGTAAAGGAGGTTTACGAGCAGTACTTC,CASSPVKEVYEQYF